The rows below give T cell receptor beta chains drawn from one sample of a study of read filtering for tumor transcriptome and immune sequencing. TCRdb itself ran the reads through MiXCR, one entry per CDR3 protein. The table includes approximately 45,000 distinct CDR3 sequences, about 20% detected once. The material sequenced was a population of CD138-negative cells sorted from bone marrow. The receptor source for this set is a donor older than 35 with multiple myeloma. Both conserved end residues are trimmed from each CDR3. D genes are given only for firm matches. Size is stated for part of the rows, as once, few or many counts, or as a class when the clone is expanded.

v_call clone_size d_call cdr3_length cdr3_aa
TRBV6-4 NA NA 12 ASSDAGGRNEAF
TRBV2 NA TRBD1 13 ASREDRASGEKLF
TRBV28 many NA 13 ASSLSTPGSYEQY
TRBV6-5 many NA 12 ASSRTGDTGELF
TRBV6-1 few TRBD1 14 ASSEKGQGSYNEQF
TRBV20-1 many NA 11 SAGGQGIETQY
TRBV7-8 many TRBD2 15 ASSLGPAGGGGDTQY
TRBV12-3/TRBV12-4 few TRBD1 13 ASSPSTGVAEKLF
TRBV20-1 many TRBD1 12 SAIPGQGNNEQF
TRBV6-5 many NA 13 ASSPGTAGANVLT
TRBV27 many TRBD1 12 ASSLFRGDEKLF
TRBV20-1 many NA 14 SARPLESGDTYEQY
TRBV20-1 NA TRBD2 11 SASSAGAYEQY
TRBV7-8 many TRBD1 15 ASSPHATGQYQETQY
TRBV9 many NA 12 ASSVSSLPYEQY
TRBV28 many NA 12 ASKVASSYNEQF
TRBV12-3/TRBV12-4 many NA 11 ASSSTFNQPQH
TRBV6-1 many NA 12 ASSESGHTDTQY
TRBV29-1 many TRBD1 12 SVEGGTGRQTQY
TRBV6-2/TRBV6-3 many NA 12 ASREGFRNQPQH
TRBV20-1 few NA 11 SCARDLYNEQF
TRBV12-3/TRBV12-4 many TRBD1 12 ASSLQGAGGELF
TRBV9 many TRBD2 14 ASSPYGTSNQETQY
TRBV12-3/TRBV12-4 many NA 15 ASSLEEAARGTGELF
TRBV19 many TRBD2 13 ASSRTSVIYNEQF
TRBV20-1 many NA 12 SADLGGGPYEQY
TRBV6-1 many TRBD1 13 ASSERKQGADTQY
TRBV12-3/TRBV12-4 NA TRBD2 13 ASKQAGGMYNEQF
TRBV29-1 many NA 11 SSRDSYQETQY
TRBV27 few TRBD2 18 ASSPRSLVAGGPGANVLT